Sequencing of this T cell receptor (beta chain) was carried out in a study of T cells in Graves' hyperthyroidism and ophthalmopathy (dated by TCRdb to between 2018 and 2021). Context from the whole study: Peripheral blood samples were taken at the time of initial diagnosis, prior to any treatment. According to the paper, TCR Vbeta CDR3 sequencing was carried out on over 130 peripheral blood samples, which came from some 41 ophthalmopathy, around 74 hyperthyroidism and roughly 17 progressor patients. Following sampling, methimazole starting at 30 mg daily was given to hyperthyroidism patients, and high-dose intravenous methylprednisolone was given to ophthalmopathy patients. In addition, the study compared T-cell repertoires in thyroid tissue and in blood from 6 or 7 Graves' hyperthyroidism patients. A discovery cohort of around 100 patients, about 40 with Graves' ophthalmopathy and about 58 with stable Graves' hyperthyroidism, was used to find distinguishing TCR V-J signatures. Prospective prediction of ophthalmopathy was tested in an independent validation cohort consisting of about 19 hyperthyroidism patients and 15 or so patients who later progressed to ophthalmopathy. For training and testing, the roughly 93 patients in the discovery cohort were randomly divided in a 7:3 ratio. What the authors observed across the whole study: In validation, progression to ophthalmopathy was predicted by the model with approximately 67% sensitivity and around 76% specificity, a median of approximately 6.5 months before onset. A 13 V-J signature model separated ophthalmopathy from stable hyperthyroidism, with 87.88% sensitivity and roughly 82% specificity in cross-validation and 80%/75% in testing. No statistical method was used to fix the sample size in advance, and group allocation was not hidden from the investigators. Most expanded thyroid clonotypes (frequency above 0.001) were also detected in blood, suggesting blood repertoires may reflect thyroid immune responses.

Stable Graves' hyperthyroidism was defined as no progression to ophthalmopathy during 18 months of follow-up. Hyperthyroidism patients were aged 18 to 65 years and newly diagnosed, with disease duration of less than 2 months. The study excluded patients with uncontrolled infections, other autoimmune diseases, pregnancy or lactation. Diagnoses relied on clinical symptoms, serum thyroxine and TRAb, thyroid ultrasound and orbital computed tomography. PBMCs were separated from roughly 10 ml of fresh peripheral blood using Ficoll-Paque density gradient centrifugation. Trizol reagent was used to extract total RNA, and RNA quality was then checked on an Agilent 2100 Bioanalyzer. From the cysteine through the phenylalanine, the CDR3 covers 15 amino acids. Only CDR3 DNA remains: 45 bases, in frame from the first base. V lost 12 bases and J lost 7 bases; the stretch between them is 23 bases long. In the germline V gene, CDR1 corresponds to KGHDR and CDR2 to SFDVKD.

This clonotype was seen more than once but under ten times. No antigen is known for it. Base-call qualities are not available, and no considerably larger clone is one nucleotide away. The TCR beta CDR3 regions were amplified from the RNA transcripts. The TCR CDR3 was subjected to a first round of RT-PCR using the HTBI primer set and the Qiagen OneStep RT-PCR kit. Libraries were constructed in a second round of multiplex PCR, after which size selection and purification were carried out. Sequencing of the libraries was done on an Illumina HiSeq2000 using paired-end 100 bp reads. Per the source publication's procedure: SOAPnuke was used to process the raw data, throwing out any read that contained adapters or uncalled bases, had a mean Phred below 15, or lacked an exact constant-primer or identifier match. High-quality paired reads were merged with COPE v1.2.5, and unique nucleotide sequences were defined as clonotypes. Clonotypes were aligned to IMGT TRBV, TRBD and TRBJ reference segments using MiTCR v1.1. The analysis was restricted to V-J combinations with a frequency above 0.0001, which together covered 98% to 99.2% of the repertoires. A TCS score was defined as the ratio between F50 (clonal expansion) and ExV (chaos), using BLOSUM62-based TCRdist between CDR3 peptides within each V-J. Welch's t-statistics and random forest reduced 514 V-J features to 13, which were used in a naive Bayes classifier (R e1071). Starting from the raw public reads, TCRdb applied fastp trimming at Q25, assembled clones with MiXCR and retained in-frame beta chains. All rows with the same CDR3 protein become a single entry with the most common DNA and genes. What appears here as the V and J calls and clone size reflects TCRdb's work, not the paper's. The sample includes roughly 630,000 distinct CDR3 sequences, with around 16% observed a single time. Under 8% of the sample rests with the top ten.

This TCR was recovered from a woman in her 30s with Graves' hyperthyroidism. The chain links TRBV24-1 with TRBJ2-2; TRBD2 might be the D gene, on 6 matching bases. What was sequenced was blood. The bases read TGTGCCTCCGCCCTGGGACTCCAATTTATCGGGGAGCTGTTTTTT. It translates as CASALGLQFIGELFF.